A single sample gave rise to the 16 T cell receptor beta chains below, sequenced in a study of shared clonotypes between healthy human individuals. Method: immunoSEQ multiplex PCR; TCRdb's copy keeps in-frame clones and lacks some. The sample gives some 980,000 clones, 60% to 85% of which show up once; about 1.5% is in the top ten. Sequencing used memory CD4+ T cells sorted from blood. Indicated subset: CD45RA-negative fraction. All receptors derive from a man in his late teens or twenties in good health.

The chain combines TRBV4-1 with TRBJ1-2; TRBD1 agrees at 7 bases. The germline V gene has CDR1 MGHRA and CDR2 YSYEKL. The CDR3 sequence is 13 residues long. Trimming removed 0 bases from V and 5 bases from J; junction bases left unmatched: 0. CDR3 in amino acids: CASSQEGQYGYTF. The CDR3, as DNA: TGCGCCAGCAGCCAAGAGGGACAGTATGGCTACACCTTC.

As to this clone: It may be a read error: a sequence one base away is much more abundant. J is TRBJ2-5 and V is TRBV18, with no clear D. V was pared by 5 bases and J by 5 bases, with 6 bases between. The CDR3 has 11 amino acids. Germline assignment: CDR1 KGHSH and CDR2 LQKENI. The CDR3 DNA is TGTGCCAGCTCATCCGGGGAGACCCAGTACTTC. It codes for CASSSGETQYF.

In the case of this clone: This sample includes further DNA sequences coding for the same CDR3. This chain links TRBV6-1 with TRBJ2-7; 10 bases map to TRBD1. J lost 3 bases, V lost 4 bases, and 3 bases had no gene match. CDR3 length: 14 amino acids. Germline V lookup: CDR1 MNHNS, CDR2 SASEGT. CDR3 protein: CASSAGTGVYEQYF. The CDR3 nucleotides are TGTGCCAGCAGTGCGGGGACAGGGGTCTACGAGCAGTACTTC.

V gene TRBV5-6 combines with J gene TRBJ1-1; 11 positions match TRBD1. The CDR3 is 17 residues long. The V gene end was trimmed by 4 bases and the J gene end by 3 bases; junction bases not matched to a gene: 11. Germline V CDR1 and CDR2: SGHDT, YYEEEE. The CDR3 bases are TGTGCCAGCAGCACCGGACAGGGGGCGCCCCTTTACACTGAAGCTTTCTTT. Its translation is CASSTGQGAPLYTEAFF.

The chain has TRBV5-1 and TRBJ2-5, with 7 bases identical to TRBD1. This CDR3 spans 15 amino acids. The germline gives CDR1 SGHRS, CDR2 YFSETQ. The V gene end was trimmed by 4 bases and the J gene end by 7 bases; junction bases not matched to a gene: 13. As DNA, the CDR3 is TGCGCCAGCAGCCTGGGACAGTCCCTGGTCGGGACCCAGTACTTC. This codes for CASSLGQSLVGTQYF.

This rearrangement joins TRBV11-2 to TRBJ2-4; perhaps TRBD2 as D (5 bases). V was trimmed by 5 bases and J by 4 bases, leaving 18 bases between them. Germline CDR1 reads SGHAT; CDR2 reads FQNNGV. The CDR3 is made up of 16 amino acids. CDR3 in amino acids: CASSPTRGLEKNIQYF. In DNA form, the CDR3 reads TGTGCCAGCAGCCCAACGAGAGGGTTGGAGAAAAACATTCAGTACTTC.

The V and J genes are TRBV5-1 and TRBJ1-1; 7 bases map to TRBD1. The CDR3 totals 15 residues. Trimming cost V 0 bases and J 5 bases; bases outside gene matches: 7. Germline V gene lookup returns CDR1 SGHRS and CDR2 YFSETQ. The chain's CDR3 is CASSLATGRDTEAFF. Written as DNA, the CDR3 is TGCGCCAGCAGCTTGGCGACAGGGAGGGATACTGAAGCTTTCTTT. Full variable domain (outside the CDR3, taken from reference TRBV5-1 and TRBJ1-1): KAGVTQTPRYLIKTRGQQVTLSCSPISGHRSVSWYQQTPGQGLQFLFEYFSETQRNKGNFPGRFSGRQFSNSRSEMNVSTLELGDSALYLCASSLATGRDTEAFFGQGTRLTVV.

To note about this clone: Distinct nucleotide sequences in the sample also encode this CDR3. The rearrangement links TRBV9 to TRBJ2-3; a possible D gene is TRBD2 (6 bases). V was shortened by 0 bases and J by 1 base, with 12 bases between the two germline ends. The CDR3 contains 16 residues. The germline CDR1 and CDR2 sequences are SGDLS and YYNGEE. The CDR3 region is CASSVGRGLGTDTQYF. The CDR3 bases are TGTGCCAGCAGCGTAGGGAGGGGCTTAGGCACAGATACGCAGTATTTT.

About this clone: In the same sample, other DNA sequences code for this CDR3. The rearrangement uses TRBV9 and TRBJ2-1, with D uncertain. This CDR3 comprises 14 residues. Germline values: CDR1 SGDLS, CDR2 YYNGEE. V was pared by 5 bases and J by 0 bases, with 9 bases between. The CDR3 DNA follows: TGTGCCAGCAGTGAACGGAGCTCCTACAATGAGCAGTTCTTC. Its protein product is CASSERSSYNEQFF.

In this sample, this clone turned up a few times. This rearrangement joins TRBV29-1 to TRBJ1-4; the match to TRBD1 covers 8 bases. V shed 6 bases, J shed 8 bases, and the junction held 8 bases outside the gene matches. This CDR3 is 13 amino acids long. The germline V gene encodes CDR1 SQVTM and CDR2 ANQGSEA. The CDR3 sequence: CSVLRGLGEKLFF. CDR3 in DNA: TGCAGCGTCCTCAGGGGGCTAGGGGAAAAACTGTTTTTT.

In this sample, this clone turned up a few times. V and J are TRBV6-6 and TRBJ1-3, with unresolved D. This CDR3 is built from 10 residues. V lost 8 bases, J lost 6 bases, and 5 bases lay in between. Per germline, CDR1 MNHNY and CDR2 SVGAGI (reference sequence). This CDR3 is CASWENTIYF. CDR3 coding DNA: TGTGCCAGCTGGGAAAACACCATATATTTT.

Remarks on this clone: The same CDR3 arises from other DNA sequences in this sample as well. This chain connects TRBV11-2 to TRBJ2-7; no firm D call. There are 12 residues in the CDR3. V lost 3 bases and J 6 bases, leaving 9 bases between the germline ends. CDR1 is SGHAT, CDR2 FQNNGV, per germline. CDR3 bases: TGTGCCAGCAGCTTGGGCGGCGTCGAGCAGTACTTC. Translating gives CASSLGGVEQYF.

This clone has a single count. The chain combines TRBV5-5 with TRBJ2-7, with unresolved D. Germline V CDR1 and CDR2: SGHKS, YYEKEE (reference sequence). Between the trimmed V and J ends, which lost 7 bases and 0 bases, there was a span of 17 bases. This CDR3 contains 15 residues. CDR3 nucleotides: TGTGCCAGCTCTAAAGGACGGTCAAGCTCCTACGAGCAGTACTTC. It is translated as CASSKGRSSSYEQYF.

CDR3 region: CASSDRDTGANVLTF. CDR3 nucleotide sequence: TGTGCCAGCAGTGACCGGGACACTGGGGCCAACGTCCTGACTTTC. The genes are TRBV25-1 and TRBJ2-6, with D possibly TRBD1 on 6 matching bases. Trimming left V 3 bases short and J 2 bases short, with 8 bases between. The CDR3 has 15 residues. Germline V gene lookup returns CDR1 MGHDK and CDR2 SYGVNS.

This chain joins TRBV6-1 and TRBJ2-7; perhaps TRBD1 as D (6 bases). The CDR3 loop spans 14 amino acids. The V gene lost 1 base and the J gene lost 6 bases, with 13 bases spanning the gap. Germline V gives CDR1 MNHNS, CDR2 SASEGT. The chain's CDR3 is CASSEGYRVSEQYF. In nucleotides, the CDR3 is TGTGCCAGCAGTGAAGGGTACAGGGTTAGCGAGCAGTACTTC.

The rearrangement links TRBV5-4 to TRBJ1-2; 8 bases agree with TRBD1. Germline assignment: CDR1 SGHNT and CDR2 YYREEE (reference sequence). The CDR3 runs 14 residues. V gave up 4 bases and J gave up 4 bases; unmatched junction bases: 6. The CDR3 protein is CASSPDRGGYGYTF. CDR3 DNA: TGTGCCAGCAGCCCCGACAGGGGTGGCTATGGCTACACCTTC.